This T cell receptor (beta chain) emerged from a study of T cells in Graves' hyperthyroidism and ophthalmopathy. There were TCR beta CDR3 regions amplified from RNA transcripts. The HTBI primer set was used in a first-round RT-PCR of the TCR CDR3. In TCRdb, the multiplex PCR reads were re-called with MiXCR into one record per CDR3 protein. The table has about 570,000 distinct CDR3 sequences, roughly 50% seen once. The TCR originated in an adult woman with Graves' disease, either hyperthyroidism or ophthalmopathy (not recorded which). Sequencing used peripheral blood or thyroid tissue (not recorded which).

CDR3 in amino acids: CASSTGLAGGKTQYF. In nucleotides, the CDR3 is TGTGCCAGCAGCACTGGACTAGCGGGAGGGAAGACCCAGTACTTC. The genes are TRBV11-2 and TRBJ2-5; 15 positions agree with TRBD2. This CDR3 has 15 amino acids. V was clipped by 5 bases and J by 6 bases; unmatched bases: 4. CDR1 SGHAT and CDR2 FQNNGV come from the germline V gene.